Listed below are T cell receptor beta chains from one sample, sequenced in a study of control samples from healthy donors and cancer patients. Profiling relied on immunoSEQ multiplex PCR, and the TCRdb table lists in-frame clones only, not all of them. The sample includes 90,000 to 100,000 clones, 70% to 80% of them seen just once. Sequencing was done on a sample of blood. The origin of the receptors is a woman younger than 45 in good health. Both conserved end residues are trimmed from each CDR3. The order of the fields is D gene, J gene, V gene, CDR3 protein. The D gene is left open where the match is weak.

D gene: -
J gene: TRBJ2-6
V gene: TRBV19
CDR3 protein: ASSIDRGSGANVLT

D gene: -
J gene: TRBJ1-4
V gene: TRBV3-1/TRBV3-2
CDR3 protein: ASSQSSRLSNEKLF

D gene: TRBD1
J gene: TRBJ2-3
V gene: TRBV2
CDR3 protein: ASSEAPGQEQY

D gene: TRBD1
J gene: TRBJ1-2
V gene: TRBV30
CDR3 protein: AWSGDRTPYGYT

D gene: -
J gene: TRBJ2-1
V gene: TRBV3-1/TRBV3-2
CDR3 protein: ASSQGKTVFEQF

D gene: TRBD2
J gene: TRBJ2-2
V gene: TRBV10-3
CDR3 protein: ATAPGLAGSGELF

D gene: TRBD1
J gene: TRBJ1-1
V gene: TRBV11-2
CDR3 protein: ASSLDWGQVNTEAF

D gene: -
J gene: TRBJ2-5
V gene: TRBV7-8
CDR3 protein: ASSLGLPGQETQY

D gene: -
J gene: TRBJ1-6
V gene: TRBV19
CDR3 protein: ASSAPRGGRYSPLH

D gene: -
J gene: TRBJ1-2
V gene: TRBV11-2
CDR3 protein: ASSLDKLDYGYT

D gene: -
J gene: TRBJ1-1
V gene: TRBV7-2
CDR3 protein: ASSLSTGNTEAF

D gene: -
J gene: TRBJ2-1
V gene: TRBV18
CDR3 protein: ASSPDPSSYNEQF

D gene: -
J gene: TRBJ2-1
V gene: TRBV6-2/TRBV6-3
CDR3 protein: ASSYLGGSYNEQF

D gene: -
J gene: TRBJ1-4
V gene: TRBV9
CDR3 protein: ASSGTQYEKLF

D gene: -
J gene: TRBJ2-2
V gene: TRBV19
CDR3 protein: ASSPRGFTGELF

D gene: -
J gene: TRBJ2-3
V gene: TRBV15
CDR3 protein: ATSGERGGISTDTQY

D gene: TRBD2
J gene: TRBJ2-3
V gene: TRBV9
CDR3 protein: ASSVGTRSLLAGGITDTQY